Sequencing of this TCR beta chain was carried out in a study of spatial heterogeneity in lung cancer. Study overall: Detection consistently captured more beta-chain sequences than alpha-chain sequences.

Time point in this sample: sample taken at primary tumor resection. Whole RNA, isolated from tumor, nontumor lung or frozen PBMC, was sequenced without prior sorting. TCRdb passed the 5' RACE reads through MiXCR, listing each CDR3 protein once. Of 95,000 or so distinct CDR3 sequences in the sample, over 8.5% were seen once. The sample holds many counts of this clonotype. Germline lookup yields CDR1 ENHRY and CDR2 SYGVKD. The CDR3 spans 15 residues. V shed 4 bases and J shed 3 bases, with 16 bases lying between them. Sample: PBMCs, taken at surgery. V is TRBV10-3 and J is TRBJ2-7; TRBD2 is a possible D gene (5 bases). The sequence was obtained from a male donor with early-stage non-small cell lung cancer. CDR3 sequence: CAISGGDLRNYEQYF. The CDR3, as DNA: TGTGCCATCAGTGGGGGAGACTTGCGAAACTACGAGCAGTACTTC.